This T cell receptor (beta chain) was obtained from a study of early T cells in non-severe SARS-CoV-2 infection. The CDR3 has 13 amino acids. With 6 bases removed from V and 2 bases from J, the gap between germline ends came to 11 bases. Looked up from germline, CDR1 is LNHDA and CDR2 is SQIVND (reference sequence). General study points: Matches to VDJdb favored anti-spike CD8 responses and missed private and CD4 specificities.

This clonotype occurred many times. Its specificity is unknown. One entry per CDR3 protein, called by TCRdb with MiXCR from the 5' RACE reads. This sample has some 60,000 distinct CDR3 sequences; more than 8.5% occur once, and the top ten carry around 8.3%. The sequenced sample was whole blood. The chain couples TRBV19 to TRBJ2-7; D may be TRBD1 (5 bases). The clonotype comes from an adult who was a healthcare worker with PCR-confirmed SARS-CoV-2 infection or an uninfected control (not recorded which). CDR3 sequence reads: CASSQGVTYEQYF. The CDR3 coding sequence is TGTGCCAGTAGCCAAGGGGTTACCTACGAGCAGTACTTC.